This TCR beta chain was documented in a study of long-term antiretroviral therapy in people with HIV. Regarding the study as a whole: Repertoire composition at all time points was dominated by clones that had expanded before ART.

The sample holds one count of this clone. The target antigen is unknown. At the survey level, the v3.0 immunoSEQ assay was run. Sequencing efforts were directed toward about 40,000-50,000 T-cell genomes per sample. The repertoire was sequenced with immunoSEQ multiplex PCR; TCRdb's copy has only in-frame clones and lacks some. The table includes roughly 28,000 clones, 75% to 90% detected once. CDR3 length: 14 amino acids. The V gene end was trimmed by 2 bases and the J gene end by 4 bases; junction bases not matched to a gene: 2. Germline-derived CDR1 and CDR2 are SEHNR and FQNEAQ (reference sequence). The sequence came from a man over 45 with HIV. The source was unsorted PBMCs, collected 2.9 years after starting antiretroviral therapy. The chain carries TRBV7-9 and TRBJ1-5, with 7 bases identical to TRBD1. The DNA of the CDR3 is TGTGCCAGCAGCTTAACAGGGGCTAATCAGCCCCAGCATTTT. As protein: CASSLTGANQPQHF. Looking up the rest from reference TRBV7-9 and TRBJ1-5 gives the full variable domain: DTGVSQNPRHKITKRGQNVTFRCDPISEHNRLYWYRQTLGQGPEFLTYFQNEAQLEKSRLLSDRFSAERPKGSFSTLEIQRTEQGDSAMYLCASSLTGANQPQHFGDGTRLSIL.